A single sample gave rise to the 32 T cell receptor beta chains below, sequenced in a study of naive and memory T cell subsets. Overall study results and limits: Especially in CD8 cells, naive repertoires contained a few larger clonotypes, possibly CD45RA-re-expressing memory cells.

The beta constant-region primer was an equimolar mix of two oligonucleotides covering TRBC1 and TRBC2. Ligated cDNA was amplified by four rounds of PCR with nested alpha and beta constant-region primers and SP2. TCRdb called the UMI-ligation and nested PCR reads again in MiXCR, with one record for every CDR3 protein. The data contain 150,000 or so distinct CDR3 sequences, 22% of them singletons. For these receptors, no antigen is known. The source material was naive CD4+ T cells from blood. Receptors were obtained from a human donor in good health.

This clonotype showed up many times. The rearrangement joins TRBV9 to TRBJ2-1; a weak D match, TRBD2 (5 bases). V lost 3 bases and J 7 bases, leaving 17 bases between the germline ends. Germline V lookup: CDR1 SGDLS, CDR2 YYNGEE. The CDR3 spans 15 residues. The CDR3 bases are TGTGCCAGCAGCGCCGCGTTGAGGGTAGGTAATGAGCAGTTCTTC. Its translation is CASSAALRVGNEQFF.

The gene calls are TRBV30 and TRBJ1-1, with D perhaps TRBD1 (5 bases). In germline, CDR1 is GTSNPN, CDR2 SVGIG (reference sequence). The CDR3 loop spans 15 amino acids. V was cut by 1 base and J by 1 base, with 13 bases left in between. CDR3 nucleotide sequence: TGTGCCTGGAGTGACTGGGGCGCCCCGAACACTGAAGCTTTCTTT. Translating gives CAWSDWGAPNTEAFF.

This clonotype appeared many times. The genes are TRBV28 and TRBJ2-5; 7 bases align to TRBD1. J gave up 4 bases and V 4 bases, and 6 bases lay outside the gene matches. This CDR3 region has 14 residues. Germline V gene data show CDR1 as MDHEN and CDR2 as SYDVKM. Here the CDR3 reads CASSWTGGRETQYF. For the CDR3, the DNA is TGTGCCAGCAGTTGGACAGGTGGGCGAGAGACCCAGTACTTC.

The table lists this clonotype with a count of one. The J gene is TRBJ2-5, the V gene TRBV2; D is possibly TRBD2 (5 bases). CDR1 is SNHLY, CDR2 FYNNEI, per germline. The CDR3 contains 13 residues. V was trimmed by 2 bases and J by 4 bases, leaving 8 bases between them. CDR3: CASSEWGVETQYF. CDR3 DNA sequence: TGTGCCAGCAGTGAATGGGGAGTAGAGACCCAGTACTTC.

This clonotype was seen a few times. V and J are TRBV20-1 and TRBJ2-7; possible D gene TRBD2, 6 bases. Trimming removed 6 bases from V and 5 bases from J, with 20 bases in between. This CDR3 has 14 residues. The germline V gene encodes CDR1 DFQATT and CDR2 SNEGSKA (reference sequence). In DNA, the CDR3 is TGCAGTGCAGACCCGGGACTTTTGTTCCACGAGCAGTACTTC. This gives the protein CSADPGLLFHEQYF.

This clonotype was observed a handful of times. The chain couples TRBV28 to TRBJ2-7; D is undetermined. CDR3 length: 13 amino acids. V was shortened by 7 bases and J by 4 bases, with 14 bases between the two germline ends. In germline, CDR1 is MDHEN, CDR2 SYDVKM. The CDR3 spells CASTRADVYEQYF. The CDR3 DNA reads as TGTGCCAGCACTCGGGCGGACGTGTACGAGCAGTACTTC.

This clonotype appeared a few times. The genes are TRBV7-2 and TRBJ2-6, with a weak D call TRBD2 (5 bases). Trimming removed 5 bases at V and 0 bases at J, with 17 bases between. There are 18 residues in the CDR3. Germline CDR1 SGHTA, CDR2 FQGNSA. The CDR3 sequence: CASSRGFPSLSGANVLTF. CDR3 DNA sequence: TGTGCCAGCAGCCGAGGGTTCCCCTCCCTCTCTGGGGCCAACGTCCTGACTTTC.

This clonotype was recorded a few times. The V gene is TRBV7-9, the J gene TRBJ1-1, with D maybe TRBD1 (6 bases). Looked up from germline, CDR1 is SEHNR and CDR2 is FQNEAQ (reference sequence). The CDR3 consists of 15 residues. V was shortened by 4 bases and J by 1 base, with 13 bases between the two germline ends. CDR3 sequence: CASSSTGIRNTEAFF. CDR3 sequence (DNA): TGTGCCAGCAGCTCTACAGGGATACGGAACACTGAAGCTTTCTTT.

There are a few counts of this clonotype. This chain links TRBV6-5 with TRBJ1-1; D unresolved. This CDR3 is 13 amino acids long. Germline V gene lookup returns CDR1 MNHEY and CDR2 SVGAGI. Trimming took 6 bases from V and 3 from J, leaving 11 bases between them. CDR3 nucleotide sequence: TGTGCCAGCAGCCGTGCCGGAGACACTGAAGCTTTCTTT. Protein: CASSRAGDTEAFF.

In its sample, this clonotype was seen a few times. The V and J genes are TRBV10-3 and TRBJ2-7; unclear D gene. This CDR3 region has 14 residues. Trimming took 6 bases from V and 3 from J, leaving 15 bases between them. Germline lookup yields CDR1 ENHRY and CDR2 SYGVKD. The CDR3 DNA sequence: TGTGCCATCAGGGGAACTGAAGGGTTCTACGAGCAGTACTTC. Its translation: CAIRGTEGFYEQYF.

This clonotype was detected a few times. The chain is built from TRBV28 and TRBJ2-3, with D perhaps TRBD1 or TRBD2 (6 bases each). V lost 3 bases and J lost 4, with 14 bases in between. Germline CDR1 MDHEN, CDR2 SYDVKM. This CDR3 spans 15 amino acids. As DNA, the CDR3 is TGTGCCAGCAGTTTTTCGGGGGCCCGAGCAGATACGCAGTATTTT. It is translated as CASSFSGARADTQYF.

This clonotype was counted a few times. The chain uses TRBV12-3 or TRBV12-4 and TRBJ2-1; TRBD2 matches at 13 bases. V was clipped by 5 bases and J by 1 base; unmatched bases: 2. This CDR3 is built from 16 residues. CDR3 bases: TGTGCCAGCAGTCCGACTAGCGGGAGGTCCTACAATGAGCAGTTCTTC. Protein sequence: CASSPTSGRSYNEQFF.

The rearrangement uses TRBV6-6 and TRBJ2-6, with TRBD1 as a possible D gene (6 bases). Trimming pared 5 bases from V and 4 bases from J, leaving 12 bases between. This CDR3 has 15 residues. Per the germline V gene, CDR1 is MNHNY and CDR2 is SVGAGI (reference sequence). The CDR3 DNA is TGTGCCAGCAGTCACAGGGTGTCCGGGGCCAACGTCCTGACTTTC. It encodes CASSHRVSGANVLTF.

This clonotype has just a few counts. V and J are TRBV12-5 and TRBJ1-1, with 9 bases identical to TRBD1. The CDR3 length is 15 residues. V dropped 1 base and J dropped 2; count of bases not matched to a gene: 2. CDR1 LGHNT and CDR2 FRNRAP come from the germline V gene. The CDR3 loop is CASGLGDRDNTEAFF. For the CDR3, the DNA is TGTGCTAGTGGTTTGGGGGACAGGGACAACACTGAAGCTTTCTTT.

This clonotype was picked up many times. The rearrangement links TRBV24-1 to TRBJ2-1, with 7 bases lining up with TRBD1. The CDR3 runs 12 residues. With V trimmed by 8 bases and J by 5 bases, 2 bases remained unmatched. The V gene's germline CDR1 is KGHDR and CDR2 SFDVKD. Here the CDR3 reads CATTDRDNEQFF. In DNA form, the CDR3 reads TGTGCCACCACCGACAGGGACAATGAGCAGTTCTTC.

The chain carries TRBV29-1 and TRBJ2-1, with D unclear. The CDR3 has 14 residues. In germline, CDR1 is SQVTM, CDR2 ANQGSEA. Between the trimmed V and J ends, which lost 7 bases and 6 bases, there was a span of 19 bases. The CDR3 region is CSASRAPRANEQFF. CDR3 DNA sequence: TGCAGCGCCTCCCGGGCTCCAAGGGCCAATGAGCAGTTCTTC.

The genes are TRBV12-3 or TRBV12-4 and TRBJ2-1, with D maybe TRBD2 (5 bases). The CDR3 length is 13 residues. V lost 5 bases and J 7 bases, leaving 12 bases between the germline ends. The CDR3 region is CASSPTTGNEQFF. The CDR3 DNA reads TGTGCCAGCAGTCCCACGACGGGAAATGAGCAGTTCTTC.

The chain is built from TRBV6-4 and TRBJ2-1; D possibly corresponds to TRBD2 (6 bases). V was trimmed by 0 bases and J by 7 bases, leaving 16 bases between them. The CDR3 consists of 16 residues. Germline-derived CDR1 and CDR2 are MRHNA and SNTAGT. The CDR3 DNA reads as TGTGCCAGCAGTGACTCGATAAGACTAGAGGGAAATGAGCAGTTCTTC. Translating gives CASSDSIRLEGNEQFF.

This chain joins TRBV10-1 and TRBJ2-3, with D uncertain. CDR1 and CDR2 from the germline V gene are WNHNN and SYGVQD (reference sequence). This CDR3 has 15 amino acids. Trimming removed 6 bases from V and 0 bases from J, with 13 bases in between. This CDR3 reads CASRAGVASTDTQYF. CDR3 DNA: TGCGCCAGCAGGGCAGGCGTAGCTAGCACAGATACGCAGTATTTT.

This chain connects TRBV27 to TRBJ2-7, with D possibly matching TRBD2 (6 bases). With 0 bases removed from V and 1 base from J, the gap between germline ends came to 7 bases. The germline gives CDR1 MNHEY, CDR2 SMNVEV (reference sequence). The CDR3 consists of 14 residues. CDR3 in amino acids: CASSLSGLSYEQYF. The CDR3 nucleotides are TGTGCCAGCAGTTTATCGGGACTTTCCTACGAGCAGTACTTC.

CDR3 loop: CASMDRTHTIYF. The CDR3 bases are TGTGCCAGCATGGACAGGACGCACACCATATATTTT. The chain joins TRBV6-4 to TRBJ1-3; 7 bases map to TRBD1. Germline assignment: CDR1 MRHNA and CDR2 SNTAGT. J gave up 8 bases and V 7 bases, and 5 bases lay outside the gene matches. This CDR3 is built from 12 residues.

This clonotype was detected a few times. V usage is TRBV15 and J usage is TRBJ2-1, with 14 bases lining up with TRBD2. Germline assignment: CDR1 LNHNV and CDR2 YYDKDF (reference sequence). Losses at the gene ends were 3 bases for V and 3 bases for J; bases not matched to a gene: 10. CDR3 size: 19 residues. The CDR3 loop is CATSRPGTSGGRLYNEQFF. DNA for the CDR3: TGTGCCACCAGCAGGCCCGGGACTAGCGGGGGTCGGCTCTACAATGAGCAGTTCTTC.

This clonotype has a handful of counts. The J gene is TRBJ1-5, the V gene TRBV20-1; D might be TRBD1 (5 bases). CDR3 length: 14 residues. Germline V CDR1 and CDR2: DFQATT, SNEGSKA (reference sequence). Between the trimmed V and J ends, which lost 3 bases and 4 bases, there was a span of 13 bases. CDR3 nucleotides: TGCAGTGCTAGGGGGCAGGGAGAAAATCAGCCCCAGCATTTT. It yields the protein CSARGQGENQPQHF.

The chain joins TRBV12-3 or TRBV12-4 to TRBJ2-2, with a weak D call TRBD1 (6 bases). Between the trimmed V and J ends, which lost 2 bases and 7 bases, there was a span of 8 bases. The CDR3 consists of 13 residues. CDR3 sequence reads: CASSLQGHGELFF. DNA of the CDR3: TGTGCCAGCAGTTTACAGGGGCACGGGGAGCTGTTTTTT.

The chain recombines TRBV7-2 with TRBJ2-7, with 7 bases identical to TRBD2. V dropped 1 base and J dropped 3; count of bases not matched to a gene: 6. There are 15 residues in the CDR3. Germline V CDR1 and CDR2: SGHTA, FQGNSA. CDR3 sequence reads: CASSLEFGGSYEQYF. The CDR3 coding sequence is TGTGCCAGCAGCTTAGAATTCGGCGGGAGCTACGAGCAGTACTTC.

This clonotype came up a few times. The V and J genes are TRBV29-1 and TRBJ2-7; no clear D. Germline CDR1 and CDR2: SQVTM and ANQGSEA. The CDR3 loop spans 12 amino acids. The V end lost 4 bases, the J end lost 4 bases, and 11 bases lay between the germline ends. CDR3 DNA sequence: TGCAGCGTTGGTTTTGGGGAATACGAGCAGTACTTC. Its translation is CSVGFGEYEQYF.

In its sample, this clonotype was seen a few times. V usage is TRBV13 and J usage is TRBJ2-5; TRBD1 is a possible D gene (5 bases). This CDR3 has 16 amino acids. Between the trimmed V and J ends, which lost 4 bases and 6 bases, there was a span of 21 bases. Germline V gives CDR1 PRHDT, CDR2 FYEKMQ (reference sequence). The CDR3 coding sequence is TGTGCCAGCAGCTCCTCAGGGTCCCAGCGTATGAAGACCCAGTACTTC. Its protein product is CASSSSGSQRMKTQYF.

V gene TRBV6-2 or TRBV6-3 combines with J gene TRBJ2-5; 8 nucleotides match TRBD1. The CDR3 is made up of 15 amino acids. CDR1 and CDR2 from the germline V gene are MNHEY and SVGEGT. Trimming cost V 2 bases and J 5 bases; bases outside gene matches: 7. CDR3 coding DNA: TGTGCCAGCAGTTACCGTCCAGGGGGCGTGGAGACCCAGTACTTC. This codes for CASSYRPGGVETQYF.

In its sample, this clonotype was seen once. The V call is TRBV6-1, the J call TRBJ2-3, with 8 bases lining up with TRBD2. Germline CDR1 reads MNHNS; CDR2 reads SASEGT. The length of the CDR3 is 12 residues. The V segment lost 6 bases and the J segment 14 bases; nucleotides outside the gene matches: 10. Here the CDR3 reads CASSAREGRGYF. The CDR3 bases are TGTGCCAGCAGCGCCCGGGAGGGCCGGGGGTATTTT.

The genes are TRBV11-2 and TRBJ2-3, with D uncertain. V lost 8 bases and J lost 3, with 6 bases in between. Germline CDR1 is SGHAT and CDR2 is FQNNGV. The CDR3 is made up of 11 amino acids. CDR3 protein: CASLSTDTQYF. CDR3 in DNA: TGTGCCAGCCTCTCGACAGATACGCAGTATTTT.

This clonotype was observed at least ten times. The V call is TRBV10-1, the J call TRBJ2-7; tentatively, D is TRBD1 or TRBD2 (5 bases each). Trimming cost V 8 bases and J 0 bases, with 14 bases left between them. This CDR3 contains 14 residues. Germline assignment: CDR1 WNHNN and CDR2 SYGVQD (reference sequence). CDR3 amino acids: CASGPGTVSYEQYF. The CDR3 DNA reads as TGCGCCAGCGGACCCGGGACGGTCTCCTACGAGCAGTACTTC.

This clonotype was detected many times. The J gene is TRBJ1-1, the V gene TRBV28; no clear D. Between the trimmed V and J ends, which lost 1 base and 5 bases, there was a span of 5 bases. Germline V lookup: CDR1 MDHEN, CDR2 SYDVKM. This CDR3 contains 12 residues. The chain's CDR3 is CASSLSRTEAFF. The DNA of the CDR3 is TGTGCCAGCAGTTTATCGAGAACTGAAGCTTTCTTT. The complete variable domain, with remaining parts taken from reference TRBV28 and TRBJ1-1, reads DVKVTQSSRYLVKRTGEKVFLECVQDMDHENMFWYRQDPGLGLRLIYFSYDVKMKEKGDIPEGYSVSREKKERFSLILESASTNQTSMYLCASSLSRTEAFFGQGTRLTVV.